Presented here are 30 T cell receptor beta chains from one specimen sequenced in a study of T cell responses to AZD1222 COVID-19 vaccine. The table came from immunoSEQ multiplex PCR; TCRdb's copy has only in-frame clones and leaves some out. The table includes 45,000 to 60,000 clones, 89% detected once. The sequences come from peripheral blood, collected on day 0 of AZD1222 vaccination. These receptors were collected from an adult in good health.

CDR3 in DNA: TGTGCCAGCAGCTTAGCGCCATCAACCACTAATGAAAAACTGTTTTTT. Translation: CASSLAPSTTNEKLFF. The chain couples TRBV7-9 to TRBJ1-4; no clear D gene. Germline CDR1 SEHNR, CDR2 FQNEAQ (reference sequence). This CDR3 contains 16 residues. The ends were cut back, 0 bases at V and 2 bases at J, with 10 bases in the middle.

The V call is TRBV3-1 (or the pseudogene TRBV3-2), the J call TRBJ2-1; 13 bases line up with TRBD2. The CDR3 loop spans 17 amino acids. Germline V gives CDR1 LGHDT, CDR2 YNNKEL (reference sequence). J was trimmed by 7 bases and V by 3 bases; bases with no gene match: 9. The CDR3: CASSHTRTSGSYNEQFF. The CDR3 region has the DNA TGTGCCAGCAGCCATACGAGGACTAGCGGGAGTTATAATGAGCAGTTCTTC.

V and J are TRBV13 and TRBJ1-1; D may be TRBD1 (5 bases). The length of the CDR3 is 15 residues. The ends were cut back, 5 bases at V and 1 base at J, with 14 bases in the middle. Germline values: CDR1 PRHDT, CDR2 FYEKMQ (reference sequence). The CDR3 spells CASSNSETGNTEAFF. Written as DNA, the CDR3 is TGTGCCAGCAGCAACTCTGAAACAGGGAACACTGAAGCTTTCTTT.

The V gene is TRBV4-1, the J gene TRBJ2-5; D not certain. The length of the CDR3 is 15 residues. The germline V gene encodes CDR1 MGHRA and CDR2 YSYEKL. The V end was cut by 1 base, the J end by 1 base, with 10 bases between. CDR3 DNA sequence: TGCGCCAGCAGCCAAGGACCCACGTCCCAAGAGACCCAGTACTTC. Amino acids: CASSQGPTSQETQYF.

The chain combines TRBV4-1 with TRBJ2-7; 8 nucleotides match TRBD2. J lost 2 bases, V lost 0 bases, and 9 bases had no gene match. Germline V gene lookup returns CDR1 MGHRA and CDR2 YSYEKL. This CDR3 is 17 amino acids long. CDR3 sequence: CASSQDPPTSVTYEQYF. DNA of the CDR3: TGCGCCAGCAGCCAAGACCCCCCGACTAGCGTCACCTACGAGCAGTACTTC.

The chain is built from TRBV19 and TRBJ1-5, with D perhaps TRBD1 (6 bases). Germline CDR1 and CDR2: LNHDA and SQIVND (reference sequence). V gave up 6 bases and J gave up 3 bases, with 12 bases separating them. The CDR3 spans 14 residues. The chain's CDR3 is CASSRTVNNQPQHF. CDR3 coding DNA: TGTGCCAGTAGCAGGACAGTGAACAATCAGCCCCAGCATTTT.

This chain joins TRBV6-5 and TRBJ2-1, with TRBD2 identical over 7 bases. The CDR3 has 12 residues. Trimming cost V 10 bases and J 8 bases; bases outside gene matches: 8. From germline, CDR1 is MNHEY and CDR2 SVGAGI. CDR3 amino acids: CATTTLADEQFF. For the CDR3, the DNA is TGTGCCACCACAACTCTAGCGGATGAGCAGTTCTTC.

The CDR3 nucleotides are TGTGCCAGCAGCCGCGCCGGGCTAGGGGAAGATGGCTACACCTTC. This sequence encodes CASSRAGLGEDGYTF. V is TRBV13 and J is TRBJ1-2; tentative D call: TRBD1 (5 bases). The V gene's germline CDR1 is PRHDT and CDR2 FYEKMQ (reference sequence). CDR3 length equals 15 residues. V was shortened by 5 bases and J by 6 bases, with 19 bases between the two germline ends. Filled out from reference TRBV13 and TRBJ1-2, the complete variable domain reads AAGVIQSPRHLIKEKRETATLKCYPIPRHDTVYWYQQGPGQDPQFLISFYEKMQSDKGSIPDRFSAQQFSDYHSELNMSSLELGDSALYFCASSRAGLGEDGYTFGSGTRLTVV.

The V call is TRBV5-1, the J call TRBJ1-2; maybe TRBD1 (5 bases). V lost 0 bases, J lost 2 bases, and 11 bases lay in between. CDR1 SGHRS and CDR2 YFSETQ come from the germline V gene. The CDR3 has 15 residues. The CDR3 DNA sequence: TGCGCCAGCAGCTTGGATAGGGGCCGAAACTATGGCTACACCTTC. It yields the protein CASSLDRGRNYGYTF.

The chain combines TRBV3-1 (or the pseudogene TRBV3-2) with TRBJ2-3, with D possibly called TRBD1 or TRBD2 (6 bases each). Germline V gene lookup returns CDR1 LGHDT and CDR2 YNNKEL (reference sequence). There are 15 residues in the CDR3. V dropped 4 bases and J dropped 5 bases, with 16 bases sitting between them. DNA of the CDR3: TGTGCCAGCAGCCCCGGGGGACAAGGTATAGATACGCAGTATTTT. Protein product: CASSPGGQGIDTQYF.

The chain recombines TRBV5-1 with TRBJ2-7; weak D call: TRBD2 (6 bases). This CDR3 has 15 amino acids. The V end lost 0 bases, the J end lost 3 bases, and 13 bases lay between the germline ends. The germline gives CDR1 SGHRS, CDR2 YFSETQ. The CDR3 DNA reads TGCGCCAGCAGCTTGGCCGGCGGGGAGCTCTACGAGCAGTACTTC. Translating gives CASSLAGGELYEQYF.

This clone was recorded a few times. This sequence joins TRBV7-2 and TRBJ1-5; the D gene is possibly TRBD1 (6 bases). The germline V gene encodes CDR1 SGHTA and CDR2 FQGNSA. The germline V and J ends were trimmed by 5 bases and 0 bases, with 17 bases remaining between them. The CDR3 has 17 residues. CDR3 protein: CASSPNQQGNSNQPQHF. Here the CDR3 DNA reads TGTGCCAGCAGCCCTAACCAACAGGGAAATAGCAATCAGCCCCAGCATTTT.

The J gene is TRBJ1-2, the V gene TRBV7-9; D may be TRBD1 (5 bases). Germline CDR1 and CDR2: SEHNR and FQNEAQ (reference sequence). Trimming removed 7 bases at V and 5 bases at J, with 17 bases between. CDR3 size: 14 residues. CDR3 coding DNA: TGTGCCAGCACCCTACAGGAACTCTCTTATGGCTACACCTTC. It translates to CASTLQELSYGYTF.

CDR3 protein: CASSPALVDTQYF. The CDR3 coding sequence is TGTGCCAGTAGCCCTGCGCTAGTTGATACGCAGTATTTT. The chain carries TRBV19 and TRBJ2-3; D is unresolved. The V end lost 6 bases, the J end lost 6 bases, and 13 bases lay between the germline ends. The CDR3 covers 13 residues. CDR1 and CDR2 (germline): LNHDA, SQIVND (reference sequence). The full variable domain, in which reference TRBV19 and TRBJ2-3 provide the parts outside the CDR3, is DGGITQSPKYLFRKEGQNVTLSCEQNLNHDAMYWYRQDPGQGLRLIYYSQIVNDFQKGDIAEGYSVSREKKESFPLTVTSAQKNPTAFYLCASSPALVDTQYFGPGTRLTVL.

J is TRBJ2-1 and V is TRBV5-5, with 9 bases matching TRBD2. This CDR3 has 15 residues. Germline V gene lookup returns CDR1 SGHKS and CDR2 YYEKEE (reference sequence). V lost 4 bases to trimming and J lost 6 bases; unmatched junction nucleotides: 8. CDR3 bases: TGTGCCAGCAGCCCAATAGCGGGAGCGATCAATGAGCAGTTCTTC. This translates into CASSPIAGAINEQFF.

V and J are TRBV19 and TRBJ1-1; maybe TRBD1 (6 bases). Germline CDR1 reads LNHDA; CDR2 reads SQIVND (reference sequence). V was shortened by 3 bases and J by 8 bases, with 28 bases between the two germline ends. The CDR3 sequence is 18 residues long. The CDR3 sequence is CASSIIMGAAGTRGEAFF. DNA of the CDR3: TGTGCCAGTAGTATTATTATGGGGGCGGCGGGGACGAGGGGCGAAGCTTTCTTT.

The chain joins TRBV28 to TRBJ1-5, with a tentative D call TRBD1 (5 bases). Trimming removed 5 bases from V and 6 bases from J, with 26 bases in between. The CDR3 runs to 18 residues. Germline V lookup: CDR1 MDHEN, CDR2 SYDVKM. CDR3: CASSPRIGSRQPGQPQHF. The CDR3 bases are TGTGCCAGCAGTCCAAGGATAGGTTCGCGACAGCCTGGTCAGCCCCAGCATTTT.

The V and J genes are TRBV9 and TRBJ2-2, with D hard to call. Trimming took 2 bases from V and 0 from J, leaving 8 bases between them. Germline-derived CDR1 and CDR2 are SGDLS and YYNGEE. CDR3 size: 15 residues. Here the CDR3 DNA reads TGTGCCAGCAGCGTGATGGGGACGAACACCGGGGAGCTGTTTTTT. Translation: CASSVMGTNTGELFF.

The CDR3 sequence is CASSLYGTGTEAFF. The CDR3 DNA reads TGTGCCAGCAGCCTATACGGGACGGGGACTGAAGCTTTCTTT. The V call is TRBV11-2, the J call TRBJ1-1; D is possibly TRBD1 (5 bases). The CDR3 is made up of 14 amino acids. From germline, CDR1 is SGHAT and CDR2 FQNNGV. V lost 5 bases, J lost 5 bases, and 15 bases lay in between.

The chain carries TRBV10-1 and TRBJ2-3; TRBD2 agrees at 14 bases. Trimming at V came to 2 bases and at J to 3 bases, leaving 4 bases not matched to a gene. CDR3 length equals 17 residues. Germline loops: CDR1 WNHNN, CDR2 SYGVQD (reference sequence). CDR3 loop: CASSEGTSGSRTDTQYF. For the CDR3, the DNA is TGCGCCAGCAGTGAGGGGACTAGCGGGAGTAGGACAGATACGCAGTATTTT.

This clone came up once. This chain links TRBV15 with TRBJ2-3, with D tentatively TRBD1 or TRBD2 (6 bases each). Trimming left V 9 bases short and J 2 bases short, with 18 bases between. Germline V gene data show CDR1 as LNHNV and CDR2 as YYDKDF (reference sequence). The CDR3 is made up of 15 amino acids. CDR3 sequence reads: CATCPGGPFTDTQYF. The CDR3 region has the DNA TGTGCCACGTGTCCCGGGGGCCCCTTCACAGATACGCAGTATTTT.

This clone was recorded a few times. V usage is TRBV6-2 or TRBV6-3 and J usage is TRBJ2-1; 12 nucleotides align to TRBD2. Germline V lookup: CDR1 MNHEY, CDR2 SVGEGT. This CDR3 has 14 residues. V lost 5 bases, J lost 7 bases, and 3 bases stayed unmatched. CDR3 DNA sequence: TGTGCCAGCAGTGGACTAGCGGGAATAAATGAGCAGTTCTTC. Its translation is CASSGLAGINEQFF.

This chain joins TRBV19 and TRBJ2-1; the D gene is possibly TRBD1 (6 bases). V was cut by 6 bases and J by 4 bases, with 16 bases left in between. From germline, CDR1 is LNHDA and CDR2 SQIVND (reference sequence). The CDR3 contains 15 residues. DNA for the CDR3: TGTGCCAGTAGCCCCATGAGGGGGACGTACAATGAGCAGTTCTTC. Translation gives CASSPMRGTYNEQFF.

The J gene is TRBJ2-3, the V gene TRBV28, with D uncertain. The CDR3 extends over 13 amino acids. Per the germline V gene, CDR1 is MDHEN and CDR2 is SYDVKM. Trimming removed 3 bases from V and 0 bases from J, with 4 bases in between. Written as DNA, the CDR3 is TGTGCCAGCAGTTTGCCAAGCACAGATACGCAGTATTTT. Residues: CASSLPSTDTQYF.

The chain carries TRBV5-1 and TRBJ2-1; 11 nucleotides agree with TRBD2. The CDR3 totals 17 residues. CDR1 is SGHRS and CDR2 is YFSETQ in the germline V gene. Losses at the gene ends were 7 bases for V and 2 bases for J; bases not matched to a gene: 11. DNA for the CDR3: TGCGCCAGCCGAAGGGGGGTAGCGGGAGGGCCCTACAATGAGCAGTTCTTC. Translation: CASRRGVAGGPYNEQFF.

This clone was seen a handful of times. This chain's CDR3 is CASSLLFTGELFF. CDR3 DNA: TGTGCCAGCAGTCTTCTCTTCACCGGGGAGCTGTTTTTT. The rearrangement links TRBV3-1 (or the pseudogene TRBV3-2) to TRBJ2-2, with D hard to call. This CDR3 is 13 amino acids long. The V gene lost 6 bases and the J gene lost 4 bases, with 9 bases spanning the gap. Germline assignment: CDR1 LGHDT and CDR2 YNNKEL (reference sequence).

The rearrangement links TRBV28 to TRBJ2-7; D might be TRBD1 (6 bases). Germline assignment: CDR1 MDHEN and CDR2 SYDVKM. There are 16 residues in the CDR3. Trimming removed 3 bases at V and 0 bases at J, with 15 bases between. The CDR3 is CASSFSGQIASYEQYF. Here the CDR3 DNA reads TGTGCCAGCAGTTTTAGTGGACAGATTGCCTCCTACGAGCAGTACTTC. The full variable domain, in which reference TRBV28 and TRBJ2-7 provide the parts outside the CDR3, is DVKVTQSSRYLVKRTGEKVFLECVQDMDHENMFWYRQDPGLGLRLIYFSYDVKMKEKGDIPEGYSVSREKKERFSLILESASTNQTSMYLCASSFSGQIASYEQYFGPGTRLTVT.

This clone was observed once. This sequence joins TRBV24-1 and TRBJ2-3, with D uncertain. Germline CDR1 and CDR2: KGHDR and SFDVKD. This CDR3 is built from 13 residues. The V end lost 3 bases, the J end lost 4 bases, and 7 bases lay between the germline ends. CDR3 residues: CATSDPNPDTQYF. As DNA, the CDR3 is TGTGCCACCAGTGATCCGAACCCAGATACGCAGTATTTT.

The J gene is TRBJ1-1, the V gene TRBV19, with D unresolved. The germline V gene has CDR1 LNHDA and CDR2 SQIVND (reference sequence). The CDR3 extends over 11 amino acids. The V and J ends lost 10 bases and 7 bases respectively, with 13 bases between them. In DNA, the CDR3 is TGTGCCACTTACCGACGGCGTGAAGCTTTCTTT. It yields the protein CATYRRREAFF.

The chain combines TRBV28 with TRBJ2-7; 8 bases agree with TRBD2. V dropped 6 bases and J dropped 3; count of bases not matched to a gene: 1. The CDR3 contains 12 residues. Germline V gene data show CDR1 as MDHEN and CDR2 as SYDVKM. The CDR3 nucleotides are TGTGCCAGCAGCACTAGCGGCTACGAGCAGTACTTC. This translates into CASSTSGYEQYF.